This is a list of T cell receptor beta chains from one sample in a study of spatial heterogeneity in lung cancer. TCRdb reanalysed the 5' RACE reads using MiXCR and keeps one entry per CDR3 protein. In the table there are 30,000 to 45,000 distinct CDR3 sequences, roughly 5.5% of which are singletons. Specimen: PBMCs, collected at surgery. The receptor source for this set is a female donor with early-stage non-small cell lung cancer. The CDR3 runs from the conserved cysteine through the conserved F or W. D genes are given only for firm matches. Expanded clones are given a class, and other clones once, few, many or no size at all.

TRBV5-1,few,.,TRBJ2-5,TGCGCCAGCAGCTTGGGAAGCCAAGAGACCCAGTACTTC,CASSLGSQETQYF
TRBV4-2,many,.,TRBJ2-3,TGTGCCAGCAGCCAAGGACCGGGACCCCTTAGCACAGATACGCAGTATTTT,CASSQGPGPLSTDTQYF
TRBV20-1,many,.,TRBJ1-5,TGCAGTGCTAGAGATCAAGGCCTAGGAGGCGGTCAGCCCCAGCATTTT,CSARDQGLGGGQPQHF
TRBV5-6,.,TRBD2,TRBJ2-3,TGTGCCAGCAGCTTCTTCACTCTAGCGGGGGGCTCAGATACGCAGTATTTT,CASSFFTLAGGSDTQYF
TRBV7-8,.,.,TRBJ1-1,TGTGCCAGCAGGATGGTGAACGCGCCCACTGAAGCTTTCTTT,CASRMVNAPTEAFF
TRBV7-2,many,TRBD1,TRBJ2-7,TGTGCCAGCAGCTCCGGGACAGCACCTTACGAGCAGTACTTC,CASSSGTAPYEQYF
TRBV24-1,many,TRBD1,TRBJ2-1,TGTGCCACCAGTGATTCGGGGACAGGCTCGGGGAATGAGCAGTTCTTC,CATSDSGTGSGNEQFF
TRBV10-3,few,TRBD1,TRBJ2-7,TGTGCCATCAGAATGCCAGGGGGCGAACGATACGAGCAGTACTTC,CAIRMPGGERYEQYF
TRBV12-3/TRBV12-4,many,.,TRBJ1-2,TGTGCCAGCACCAAAGGCAACAACTATGGCTACACCTTC,CASTKGNNYGYTF
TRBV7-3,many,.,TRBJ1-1,TGTGCCAGCAGCTCAGTCGGGGGGCAAGGCACTGAAGCTTTCTTT,CASSSVGGQGTEAFF
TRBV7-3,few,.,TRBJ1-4,TGTGCCAGCAGCAAAAATGGGGAAATGGGTGAAAAACTGTTTTTT,CASSKNGEMGEKLFF
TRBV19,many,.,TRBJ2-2,TGTGCCAGTAGGCCAGCGAACACCGGGGAGCTGTTTTTT,CASRPANTGELFF
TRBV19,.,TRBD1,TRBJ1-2,TGTGCCAGTAGTATGGACAGGGGTCTTAACTATGGCTACACCTTC,CASSMDRGLNYGYTF
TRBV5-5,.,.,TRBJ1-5,TGTGCCAACAGCCGGGACACCTTCGGGGATCAGCCCCAGCATTTT,CANSRDTFGDQPQHF
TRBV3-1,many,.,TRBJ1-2,TGTGCCAGCAGCCAAGAAGCGGGGGTTGGCTACACCTTC,CASSQEAGVGYTF
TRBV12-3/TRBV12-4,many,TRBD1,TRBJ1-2,TGTGCCAGCAGTACTACCGACAGGGTCAATGGCTACACCTTC,CASSTTDRVNGYTF
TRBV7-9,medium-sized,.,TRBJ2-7,TGTGCCAGCAGCGTCAGGGGAAAGGTTTTGGCCGAGCAGTACTTC,CASSVRGKVLAEQYF
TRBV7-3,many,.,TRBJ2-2,TGTGCCAGCAGCTTAATGGCTGCGACCGGGGAGCTGTTTTTT,CASSLMAATGELFF
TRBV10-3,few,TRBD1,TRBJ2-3,TGTGCCATCAGTGGCCGGGACAGGGGGCAAGATACGCAGTATTTT,CAISGRDRGQDTQYF
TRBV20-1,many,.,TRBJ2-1,TGCAGTGCCCCAAGCTGGCTAGCAGGAAATGAGCAGTTCTTC,CSAPSWLAGNEQFF
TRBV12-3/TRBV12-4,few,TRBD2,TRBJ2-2,TGTGCCAGCAGTTTCTCCCTCGGGAGGGCCTTCGGGGAGCTGTTTTTT,CASSFSLGRAFGELFF
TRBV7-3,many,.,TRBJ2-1,TGTGCCAGCAGCTTAGCAGGGGGGGCAAGTGAGCAGTTCTTC,CASSLAGGASEQFF
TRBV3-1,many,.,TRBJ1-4,TGTGCCAGCAGCCAACTGGCTAATGAAAAACTGTTTTTT,CASSQLANEKLFF
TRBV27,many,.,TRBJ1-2,TGTGCCAGCAGTTACAGCACTCACTATGGCTACACCTTC,CASSYSTHYGYTF
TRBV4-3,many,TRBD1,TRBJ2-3,TGCGCCAGCAGCCTGAGCTACAGGGGATCTGATACGCAGTATTTT,CASSLSYRGSDTQYF
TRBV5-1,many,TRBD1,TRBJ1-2,TGCGCCAGCAGCTTGGGACAGGGGGACTATGGCTACACCTTC,CASSLGQGDYGYTF